Shown below are 28 T cell receptor beta chains from a single sample sequenced in a study of control samples from healthy donors and cancer patients. The assay was immunoSEQ multiplex PCR, and TCRdb's table has in-frame clones only and misses some. The table records about 35,000 clones, more than 85% of them present only once. The sample taken for sequencing was PBMCs. The receptors stem from a woman in her thirties or forties with lung cancer.

The V and J genes are TRBV28 and TRBJ1-2, with TRBD1 as a possible D gene (6 bases). Per germline, CDR1 MDHEN and CDR2 SYDVKM. The CDR3 totals 16 residues. Trimming left V 1 base short and J 3 bases short, with 15 bases between. DNA of the CDR3: TGTGCCAGCAGTTTATCCCATGACAGGCGGGACTATGGCTACACCTTC. This codes for CASSLSHDRRDYGYTF.

The sample holds a few counts of this clone. J is TRBJ2-7 and V is TRBV12-3 or TRBV12-4, with D possibly being TRBD1 or TRBD2 (5 bases each). The V end was cut by 1 base, the J end by 7 bases, with 11 bases between. This CDR3 is built from 13 residues. This CDR3 is CASSLGGGREQYF. The DNA of the CDR3 is TGTGCCAGCAGTTTAGGTGGGGGTAGGGAGCAGTACTTC.

The rearrangement uses TRBV11-3 and TRBJ1-4; D is unresolved. Trimming left V 2 bases short and J 5 bases short, with 9 bases between. Germline values: CDR1 SGHNT, CDR2 YENEEA. This CDR3 spans 14 amino acids. The CDR3 DNA reads TGTGCCAGCAGCTTAAACCCCTTCAATGAAAAACTGTTTTTT. Translated, it gives CASSLNPFNEKLFF. The full variable domain, in which reference TRBV11-3 and TRBJ1-4 provide the parts outside the CDR3, is EAGVVQSPRYKIIEKKQPVAFWCNPISGHNTLYWYLQNLGQGPELLIRYENEEAVDDSQLPKDRFSAERLKGVDSTLKIQPAELGDSAVYLCASSLNPFNEKLFFGSGTQLSVL.

The V gene is TRBV6-6, the J gene TRBJ2-5; D unresolved. Trimming took off 10 bases at V and 5 bases at J, with 17 bases between the two ends. The CDR3 length is 13 residues. The V gene's germline CDR1 is MNHNY and CDR2 SVGAGI (reference sequence). This chain's CDR3 is CATSAALLETQYF. The CDR3 region has the DNA TGTGCCACCTCGGCAGCTCTATTGGAGACCCAGTACTTC.

The J gene is TRBJ1-3, the V gene TRBV4-3; D call uncertain. Germline V CDR1 and CDR2: LGHNA, YSLEER. The CDR3 extends over 13 amino acids. With 4 bases removed from V and 4 bases from J, the gap between germline ends came to 8 bases. The CDR3, as DNA: TGCGCCAGCAGCCGCTCCTGGGGAAACACCATATATTTT. It yields the protein CASSRSWGNTIYF.

This chain joins TRBV27 and TRBJ2-1; perhaps TRBD2 as D (6 bases). CDR3 size: 15 residues. Germline CDR1 is MNHEY and CDR2 is SMNVEV (reference sequence). The germline V and J ends were trimmed by 5 bases and 3 bases, with 14 bases remaining between them. CDR3 loop: CASSLSPGLYNEQFF. CDR3 nucleotides: TGTGCCAGCAGTCTGTCCCCGGGACTCTACAATGAGCAGTTCTTC.

V and J are TRBV30 and TRBJ2-7; D is possibly TRBD2 (5 bases). The CDR3 consists of 13 residues. Trimming took off 1 base at V and 1 base at J, with 8 bases between the two ends. Germline V gene data show CDR1 as GTSNPN and CDR2 as SVGIG (reference sequence). CDR3 region: CAWSAGISYEQYF. The CDR3 nucleotides read TGTGCCTGGAGTGCCGGGATTTCCTACGAGCAGTACTTC.

The V and J genes are TRBV15 and TRBJ2-7; D ambiguous. V was clipped by 3 bases and J by 6 bases, with 9 bases between them. The CDR3 has 12 residues. Germline V gives CDR1 LNHNV, CDR2 YYDKDF (reference sequence). Written as DNA, the CDR3 is TGTGCCACCAGCAGCCTAGGGATCGAGCAGTACTTC. Its protein is CATSSLGIEQYF.

V and J are TRBV5-1 and TRBJ2-7; possibly TRBD1 for D (6 bases). V lost 0 bases, J lost 5 bases, and 12 bases lay in between. Germline assignment: CDR1 SGHRS and CDR2 YFSETQ. The CDR3 has 14 residues. CDR3 amino acids: CASSLEGGRDEQYF. CDR3 nucleotide sequence: TGCGCCAGCAGCTTGGAAGGGGGTAGGGACGAGCAGTACTTC.

The chain employs TRBV3-1 (or the pseudogene TRBV3-2) and TRBJ2-7; D is undetermined. The CDR3 has 14 residues. V was clipped by 0 bases and J by 6 bases, with 12 bases between them. CDR1 is LGHDT, CDR2 YNNKEL, per germline (reference sequence). Written as DNA, the CDR3 is TGTGCCAGCAGCCAAGAGTGGACCTCCCCCGAGCAGTACTTC. It yields the protein CASSQEWTSPEQYF.

V is TRBV15 and J is TRBJ1-6; D is unresolved. The ends were cut back, 0 bases at V and 4 bases at J, with 16 bases in the middle. The CDR3 is 18 amino acids. Per germline, CDR1 LNHNV and CDR2 YYDKDF (reference sequence). CDR3: CATSRDRPQALYNSPLHF. The CDR3 DNA follows: TGTGCCACCAGCAGAGACAGACCCCAGGCCCTTTATAATTCACCCCTCCACTTT.

The chain links TRBV2 to TRBJ2-7; 9 bases agree with TRBD1. This CDR3 is 14 amino acids long. Germline V gives CDR1 SNHLY, CDR2 FYNNEI. After removal of 6 bases from V and 2 bases from J, the junction contained 5 bases not matched to a gene. The CDR3 here is CASRDRGITYEQYF. The DNA of the CDR3 is TGTGCCAGCAGGGACAGGGGAATAACCTACGAGCAGTACTTC.

The gene calls are TRBV5-1 and TRBJ2-1; a weak D match, TRBD2 (6 bases). The CDR3 sequence is 15 residues long. Trimming took 0 bases from V and 8 from J, leaving 15 bases between them. CDR1 SGHRS and CDR2 YFSETQ come from the germline V gene. CDR3 sequence: CASSLGLATTDEQFF. CDR3 coding DNA: TGCGCCAGCAGCTTGGGTCTAGCGACTACGGATGAGCAGTTCTTC.

The chain couples TRBV6-2 or TRBV6-3 to TRBJ2-3, with D possibly being TRBD2 (5 bases). With 2 bases removed from V and 10 bases from J, the gap between germline ends came to 10 bases. Germline values: CDR1 MNHEY, CDR2 SVGEGT. This CDR3 is 12 amino acids long. CDR3 protein: CASSYPGRAQYF. DNA of the CDR3: TGTGCCAGCAGTTACCCGGGGAGAGCGCAGTATTTT.

This clone was seen only once. The gene calls are TRBV28 and TRBJ1-1; 8 bases agree with TRBD1. Trimming at V came to 3 bases and at J to 1 base, leaving 7 bases not matched to a gene. The germline V gene encodes CDR1 MDHEN and CDR2 SYDVKM. CDR3 length: 16 amino acids. The CDR3 DNA follows: TGTGCCAGCAGTTTGGACAGGGAAGGGGCGAACACTGAAGCTTTCTTT. Translation: CASSLDREGANTEAFF.

The chain links TRBV30 to TRBJ2-5; 7 bases are shared with TRBD1. J lost 2 bases, V lost 2 bases, and 5 bases had no gene match. The germline V gene encodes CDR1 GTSNPN and CDR2 SVGIG (reference sequence). The CDR3 sequence is 14 residues long. The CDR3 here is CAWSSGQLQETQYF. For the CDR3, the DNA is TGTGCCTGGAGTTCGGGACAGCTTCAAGAGACCCAGTACTTC.

This clone is a singleton in its sample. The chain uses TRBV4-3 and TRBJ2-1; no clear D. CDR1 is LGHNA, CDR2 YSLEER, per germline. The CDR3 is 12 amino acids. The V end lost 0 bases, the J end lost 10 bases, and 7 bases lay between the germline ends. The CDR3 DNA is TGCGCCAGCAGCCAAGAAGGCAGGGAGCAGTTCTTC. As protein: CASSQEGREQFF.

V gene TRBV4-1 combines with J gene TRBJ1-1; D is uncertain. Germline V gene lookup returns CDR1 MGHRA and CDR2 YSYEKL. The CDR3 length is 15 residues. Between the trimmed V and J ends, which lost 1 base and 0 bases, there was a span of 9 bases. In nucleotides, the CDR3 is TGCGCCAGCAGCCAAGTTCTGGGAATGAACACTGAAGCTTTCTTT. This codes for CASSQVLGMNTEAFF.

A note on this clone: The junction departs from germline at one end; a sequencing error may be responsible. The gene calls are TRBV25-1 and TRBJ2-7; D is undetermined. From germline, CDR1 is MGHDK and CDR2 SYGVNS. The CDR3 is 11 amino acids. The CDR3 bases are TGTGCCAGCAGTGAGACACACGAGCAGTGCTTC. Amino acids: CASSETHEQCF.

This chain joins TRBV3-1 (or the pseudogene TRBV3-2) and TRBJ2-1; TRBD2 matches 8 bases. Germline-derived CDR1 and CDR2 are LGHDT and YNNKEL (reference sequence). CDR3 length equals 15 residues. The junction had 8 bases not matched to a gene; V was cut back by 0 bases and J by 10 bases. CDR3: CASSQDGTSSREQFF. CDR3 in DNA: TGTGCCAGCAGCCAAGACGGGACTAGTTCTCGGGAGCAGTTCTTC.

The chain employs TRBV7-2 and TRBJ2-7, with TRBD1 matching 7 bases. The CDR3 extends over 14 amino acids. Germline values: CDR1 SGHTA, CDR2 FQGNSA. V shed 4 bases, J shed 2 bases, and the junction held 5 bases outside the gene matches. In DNA, the CDR3 is TGTGCCAGCAGCTCCACGACAGGGCCCTACGAGCAGTACTTC. Translation: CASSSTTGPYEQYF.

The sample holds a few counts of this clone. V is TRBV28 and J is TRBJ1-2; the D is unclear. Germline V CDR1 and CDR2: MDHEN, SYDVKM. V lost 6 bases and J 2 bases, leaving 13 bases between the germline ends. CDR3 length: 14 amino acids. The CDR3 here is CASRAIAANYGYTF. DNA for the CDR3: TGTGCCAGCAGGGCGATAGCAGCGAACTATGGCTACACCTTC.

The CDR3 protein is CASSLLGQNTEAFF. For the CDR3, the DNA is TGTGCCAGCAGCCTATTGGGACAGAACACTGAAGCTTTCTTT. This chain joins TRBV5-4 and TRBJ1-1, with a weak D call TRBD1 (6 bases). Between the trimmed V and J ends, which lost 4 bases and 1 base, there was a span of 11 bases. This CDR3 comprises 14 residues. CDR1 is SGHNT and CDR2 is YYREEE in the germline V gene (reference sequence).

The count of this clone is one. The CDR3 is CASSVGVLGPPDEQYF. CDR3 nucleotides: TGTGCCAGCAGCGTAGGGGTACTTGGCCCCCCTGACGAGCAGTACTTC. This chain joins TRBV9 and TRBJ2-7; no clear D gene. V was pared by 0 bases and J by 5 bases, with 18 bases between. This CDR3 spans 16 amino acids. The germline gives CDR1 SGDLS, CDR2 YYNGEE. The entire variable domain, with the rest obtained from reference TRBV9 and TRBJ2-7, is as follows: DSGVTQTPKHLITATGQRVTLRCSPRSGDLSVYWYQQSLDQGLQFLIQYYNGEERAKGNILERFSAQQFPDLHSELNLSSLELGDSALYFCASSVGVLGPPDEQYFGPGTRLTVT.

The chain combines TRBV19 with TRBJ2-1; 10 positions match TRBD1. V was pared by 1 base and J by 7 bases, with 7 bases of the junction left unmatched. The CDR3 totals 16 residues. The V gene's germline CDR1 is LNHDA and CDR2 SQIVND (reference sequence). The CDR3 loop is CASSIARGQGRNEQFF. CDR3 in DNA: TGTGCCAGTAGTATAGCCCGGGGACAGGGGCGGAATGAGCAGTTCTTC.

The chain employs TRBV2 and TRBJ2-1; possibly TRBD2 for D (5 bases). The CDR3 loop spans 13 amino acids. The germline CDR1 and CDR2 sequences are SNHLY and FYNNEI. Trimming took 7 bases from V and 8 from J, leaving 15 bases between them. DNA for the CDR3: TGTGCCAGCAACCCCCGGGGAAGAGATGAGCAGTTCTTC. Its translation is CASNPRGRDEQFF.

This clone showed up just a few times. The gene calls are TRBV29-1 and TRBJ2-7; the D is unclear. Germline V gene data show CDR1 as SQVTM and CDR2 as ANQGSEA. Between the trimmed V and J ends, which lost 0 bases and 0 bases, there was a span of 12 bases. The CDR3 runs 15 residues. CDR3 region: CSVEDMDRSSYEQYF. CDR3 sequence (DNA): TGCAGCGTTGAAGATATGGACCGGAGCTCCTACGAGCAGTACTTC.

As for this clone: This same CDR3 is encoded by further DNA sequences in the sample. The rearrangement links TRBV6-4 to TRBJ2-2, with TRBD1 as a possible D gene (5 bases). Trimming cost V 2 bases and J 1 base, with 5 bases left between them. The CDR3 has 14 amino acids. Looked up from germline, CDR1 is MRHNA and CDR2 is SNTAGT. This CDR3 reads CASSDGQNTGELFF. CDR3 bases: TGTGCCAGCAGTGACGGACAGAACACCGGGGAGCTGTTTTTT.